This T cell receptor beta chain was identified during a study of human T cells and chemical hapten exposure. Overall study results and limits: TCRs exceeding 1 in 1000 frequency stayed unchanged with DPC sensitization. Expanded TCRs showed more large CDR3 clusters than pre-sensitization or healthy control sets.

Time point of the sample: pre-sensitization, week 0. Treatment here: therapeutic diphenylcyclopropenone sensitization with weekly scalp DPC. Library preparation tagged each individual cDNA molecule with a unique molecular identifier. Original processing methods: Per sample, the median was 95,638 TCRs, with values from roughly 25,000 to 750,000. In TCRdb, the RACE reads were re-called with MiXCR into one record per CDR3 protein. The V and J calls here are based on TCRdb, not the publication. The sample lists a few hundred thousand distinct CDR3 sequences; 7.7% were seen once. Many counts were recorded for this clonotype. Its antigen is still unknown. The germline V gene encodes CDR1 SGHRS and CDR2 YFSETQ. The ends lost 4 bases at V and 4 bases at J; junction bases unmatched: 4. The CDR3 runs to 13 residues.

This TCR derives from a man in his late teens or twenties with alopecia areata. Some clones in this sample may be carry-over from other donors' samples. The sequencing here drew on whole blood, taken in connection with sensitization to the hapten diphenylcyclopropenone (DPC). V gene TRBV5-1 combines with J gene TRBJ1-2; 7 bases line up with TRBD1. The CDR3 region has the DNA TGCGCCAGCAGCCTGCGACAGGGCTATGGCTACACCTTC. It yields the protein CASSLRQGYGYTF.